This TCR beta chain was sequenced during a study of shared clonotypes between healthy human individuals. Naive CD8 cells, CD45RO-negative and positively selected for CCR7, excluded terminally differentiated effector memory CD45RA+ cells. All the donors were Caucasian adults who lived in Nashville, Tennessee. As to this clone: Its target is unknown.

The CDR3 has 14 residues. Germline V gene lookup returns CDR1 WNHNN and CDR2 SYGVQD (reference sequence). Between the trimmed V and J ends, which lost 2 bases and 4 bases, there was a span of 11 bases. General study points: Generation probabilities were higher for clonotypes shared across all four sorted-subset donors than for unshared ones.

Assay used: immunoSEQ multiplex PCR; TCRdb lists only in-frame clones, some missing. The sample consists of millions of clones, approximately 94% of them appearing once. The sequenced material came from naive CD8+ T cells sorted from blood. The clonotype comes from a man aged 18 to 29 in good health. The gene calls are TRBV10-1 and TRBJ1-1; D unclear. CDR3 region: CASSEIRAGTEAFF. The CDR3, as DNA: TGCGCCAGCAGTGAGATCCGGGCGGGCACTGAAGCTTTCTTT.